A selection of T cell receptor beta chains follows, all from one sample in a study of regulatory T cells in long-lasting Graves disease. TCRdb used MiXCR to reprocess the multiplex PCR reads, holding one entry per CDR3 protein. The data hold hundreds of thousands of distinct CDR3 sequences, with roughly 20% observed a single time. This material consisted of peripheral blood mononuclear cells (PBMCs), taken when the disease was refractory, from a patient treated with antithyroid drugs. The source of these receptors is a female donor with Graves disease. Each CDR3 is given with its conserved first and last residue. Each record gives: CDR3 length, V gene, J gene, CDR3 protein.

>17|TRBV20-1|TRBJ2-4
CSARSLAGGLAKNIQYF
>16|TRBV28|TRBJ2-2
CASSPYGTPNTGELFF
>13|TRBV12-3/TRBV12-4|TRBJ2-7
CASSYTPFGEQYF
>15|TRBV20-1|TRBJ2-2
CSARDPGNRPGELFF
>13|TRBV2|TRBJ2-1
CASSSLVFDEQFF
>14|TRBV9|TRBJ2-5
CASSVVVDGKTQYF
>16|TRBV24-1|TRBJ2-5
CATSDPSGSGEETQYF
>15|TRBV2|TRBJ2-1
CASSVGGSPNNEQFF
>13|TRBV29-1|TRBJ1-1
CSGKKQENTEAFF
>13|TRBV18|TRBJ1-5
CASSRQGGQPQHF
>13|TRBV20-1|TRBJ2-7
CSAGPSTSYEQYF
>16|TRBV19|TRBJ2-2
CASTPPEGRITGELFF
>15|TRBV6-1|TRBJ2-7
CASRLVLAPSSEQYF
>18|TRBV18|TRBJ2-1
CASSPDVGGYPYYNEQFF
>13|TRBV29-1|TRBJ2-5
CSVGAKGGETQYF
>16|TRBV27|TRBJ1-1
CASSSPGQLGLTEAFF
>12|TRBV15|TRBJ2-5
CATRAPEETQYF
>15|TRBV6-1|TRBJ2-2
CASSEGTSDTGELFF
>14|TRBV10-3|TRBJ2-7
CAISDPAETYEQYF
>13|TRBV6-1|TRBJ1-3
CASRELSGNTIYF
>16|TRBV5-5|TRBJ1-1
CASSLARPQDLLKAFF
>16|TRBV6-1|TRBJ1-2
CASRALAGGSVYGYTF
>15|TRBV5-1|TRBJ2-7
CASSLSPSGTYEQYF
>13|TRBV6-5|TRBJ1-2
CASSYSAVYGYTF